This T cell receptor beta chain was found in a study of control samples from healthy donors and cancer patients. Germline loops: CDR1 KGHSH, CDR2 LQKENI. The CDR3 has 17 amino acids. Trimming stripped 5 bases from V and 0 bases from J, with 19 bases between. TCRdb keeps only in-frame clones here, not all; method: immunoSEQ multiplex PCR. Found here are about 160,000 clones, approximately 96% of them singletons; the top ten hold 8.5%. This receptor was identified in a woman aged 40-49 years in good health. The chain has TRBV18 and TRBJ1-1; perhaps TRBD1 as D (5 bases). What was sequenced was blood. This CDR3 reads CASSSGGGGALNTEAFF. Here the CDR3 DNA reads TGTGCCAGCTCATCGGGGGGTGGAGGGGCTTTGAACACTGAAGCTTTCTTT.